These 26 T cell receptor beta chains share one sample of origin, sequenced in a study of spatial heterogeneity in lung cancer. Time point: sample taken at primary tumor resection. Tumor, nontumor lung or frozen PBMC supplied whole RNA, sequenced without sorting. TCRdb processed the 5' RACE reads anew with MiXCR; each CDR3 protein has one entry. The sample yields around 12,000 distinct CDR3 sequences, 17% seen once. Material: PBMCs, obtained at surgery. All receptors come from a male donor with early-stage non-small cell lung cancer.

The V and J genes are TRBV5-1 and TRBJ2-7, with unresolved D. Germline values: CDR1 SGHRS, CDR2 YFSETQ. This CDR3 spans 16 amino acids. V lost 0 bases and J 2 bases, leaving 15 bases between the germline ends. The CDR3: CASSLATDLRTYEQYF. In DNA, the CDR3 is TGCGCCAGCAGCTTGGCCACGGACCTCCGGACCTACGAGCAGTACTTC.

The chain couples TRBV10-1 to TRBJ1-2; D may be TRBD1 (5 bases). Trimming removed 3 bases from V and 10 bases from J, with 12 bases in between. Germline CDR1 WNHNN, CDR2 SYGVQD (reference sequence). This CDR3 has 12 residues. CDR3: CASSDRDSNYTF. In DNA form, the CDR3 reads TGCGCCAGCAGTGACAGGGACTCAAACTACACCTTC.

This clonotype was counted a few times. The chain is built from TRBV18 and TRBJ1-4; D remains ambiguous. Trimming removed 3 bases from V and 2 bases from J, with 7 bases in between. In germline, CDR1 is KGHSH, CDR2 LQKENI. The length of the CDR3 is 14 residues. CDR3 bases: TGTGCCAGCTCACCGGGGTTCACTAATGAAAAACTGTTTTTT. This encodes CASSPGFTNEKLFF.

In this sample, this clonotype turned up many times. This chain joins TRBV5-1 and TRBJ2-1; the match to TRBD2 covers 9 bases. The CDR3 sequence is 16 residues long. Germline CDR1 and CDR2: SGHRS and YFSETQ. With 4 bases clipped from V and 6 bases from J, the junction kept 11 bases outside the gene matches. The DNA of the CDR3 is TGCGCCAGCAGCCCCATTAGCGGGAGTTTTGGCAATGAGCAGTTCTTC. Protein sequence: CASSPISGSFGNEQFF.

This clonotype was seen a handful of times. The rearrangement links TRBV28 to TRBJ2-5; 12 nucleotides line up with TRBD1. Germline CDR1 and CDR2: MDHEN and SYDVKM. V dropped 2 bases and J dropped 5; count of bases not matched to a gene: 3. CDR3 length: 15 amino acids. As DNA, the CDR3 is TGTGCCAGCAGTTTAGGGACAGGGGGCCGTGAGACCCAGTACTTC. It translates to CASSLGTGGRETQYF.

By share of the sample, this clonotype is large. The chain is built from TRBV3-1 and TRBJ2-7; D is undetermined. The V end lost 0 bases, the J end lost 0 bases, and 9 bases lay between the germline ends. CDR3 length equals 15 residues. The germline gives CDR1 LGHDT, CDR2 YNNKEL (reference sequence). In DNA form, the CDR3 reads TGTGCCAGCAGCCAAGAACAAGGAAGCTCCTACGAGCAGTACTTC. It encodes CASSQEQGSSYEQYF.

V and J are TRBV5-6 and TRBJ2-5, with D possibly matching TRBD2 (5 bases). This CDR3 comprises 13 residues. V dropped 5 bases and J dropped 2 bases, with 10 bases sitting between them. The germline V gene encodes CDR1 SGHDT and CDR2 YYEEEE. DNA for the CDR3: TGTGCCAGCAGAGTCCCGGGGCAAGAGACCCAGTACTTC. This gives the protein CASRVPGQETQYF. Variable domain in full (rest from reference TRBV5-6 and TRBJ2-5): DAGVTQSPTHLIKTRGQQVTLRCSPKSGHDTVSWYQQALGQGPQFIFQYYEEEERQRGNFPDRFSGHQFPNYSSELNVNALLLGDSALYLCASRVPGQETQYFGPGTRLLVL.

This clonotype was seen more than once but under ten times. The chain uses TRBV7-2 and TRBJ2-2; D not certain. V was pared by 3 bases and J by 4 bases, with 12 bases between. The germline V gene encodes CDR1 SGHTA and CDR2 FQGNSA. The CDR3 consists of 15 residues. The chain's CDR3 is CASSFRGVGTGELFF. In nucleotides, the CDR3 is TGTGCCAGCAGCTTCAGAGGCGTCGGCACCGGGGAGCTGTTTTTT.

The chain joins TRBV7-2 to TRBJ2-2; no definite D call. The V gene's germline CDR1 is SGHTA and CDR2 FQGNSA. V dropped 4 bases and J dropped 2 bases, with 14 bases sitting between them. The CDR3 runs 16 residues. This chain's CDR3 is CASSSLRLSNTGELFF. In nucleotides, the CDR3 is TGTGCCAGCAGCTCTTTGCGCCTTTCAAACACCGGGGAGCTGTTTTTT.

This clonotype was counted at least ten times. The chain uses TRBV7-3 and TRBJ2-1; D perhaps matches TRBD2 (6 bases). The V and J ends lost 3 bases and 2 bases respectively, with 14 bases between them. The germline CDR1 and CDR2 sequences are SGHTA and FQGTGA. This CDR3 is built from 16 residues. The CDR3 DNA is TGTGCCAGCAGCTTTTTCTCTACGGGAGCCTACAATGAGCAGTTCTTC. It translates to CASSFFSTGAYNEQFF.

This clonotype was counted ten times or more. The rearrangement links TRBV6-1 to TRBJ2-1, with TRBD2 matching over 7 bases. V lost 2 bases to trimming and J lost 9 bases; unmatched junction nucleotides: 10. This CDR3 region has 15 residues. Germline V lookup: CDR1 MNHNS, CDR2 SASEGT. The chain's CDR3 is CASSELLARHGEQFF. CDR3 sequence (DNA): TGTGCCAGCAGTGAACTACTAGCGAGGCATGGTGAGCAGTTCTTC.

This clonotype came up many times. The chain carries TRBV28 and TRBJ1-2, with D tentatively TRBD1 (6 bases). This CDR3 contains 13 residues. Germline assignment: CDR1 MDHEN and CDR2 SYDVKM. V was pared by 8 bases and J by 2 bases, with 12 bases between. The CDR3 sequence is CASRQAENYGYTF. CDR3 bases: TGTGCCAGCCGACAGGCGGAAAACTATGGCTACACCTTC.

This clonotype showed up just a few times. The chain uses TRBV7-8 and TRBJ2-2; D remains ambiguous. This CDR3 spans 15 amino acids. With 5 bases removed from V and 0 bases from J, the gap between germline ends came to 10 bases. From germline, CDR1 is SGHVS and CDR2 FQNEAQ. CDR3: CASSPRSANTGELFF. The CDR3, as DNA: TGTGCCAGCAGCCCCCGCTCCGCGAACACCGGGGAGCTGTTTTTT. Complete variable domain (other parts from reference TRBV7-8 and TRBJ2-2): GAGVSQSPRYKVAKRGQDVALRCDPISGHVSLFWYQQALGQGPEFLTYFQNEAQLDKSGLPSDRFFAERPEGSVSTLKIQRTQQEDSAVYLCASSPRSANTGELFFGEGSRLTVL.

The CDR3 nucleotides read TGTGCCAGCAGGCGGGATCGGGACAGGTCGAACACTGAAGCTTTCTTT. Translated, it gives CASRRDRDRSNTEAFF. The chain couples TRBV2 to TRBJ1-1; 8 bases agree with TRBD1. The germline V gene has CDR1 SNHLY and CDR2 FYNNEI. V shed 6 bases, J shed 1 base, and the junction held 10 bases outside the gene matches. This CDR3 contains 16 residues.

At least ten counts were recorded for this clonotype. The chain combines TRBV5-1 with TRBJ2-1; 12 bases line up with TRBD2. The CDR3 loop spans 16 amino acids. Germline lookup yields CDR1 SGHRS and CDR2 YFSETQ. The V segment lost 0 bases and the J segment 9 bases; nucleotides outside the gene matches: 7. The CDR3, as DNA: TGCGCCAGCAGCTTGGAGGCTAGCGGGAGGGGCAGTGAGCAGTTCTTC. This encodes CASSLEASGRGSEQFF.

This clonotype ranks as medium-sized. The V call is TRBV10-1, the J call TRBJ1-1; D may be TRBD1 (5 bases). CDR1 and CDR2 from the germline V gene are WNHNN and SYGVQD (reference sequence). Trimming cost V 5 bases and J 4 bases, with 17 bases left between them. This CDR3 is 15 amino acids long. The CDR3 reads CASSSRRDFGTEAFF. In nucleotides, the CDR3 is TGCGCCAGCAGTTCCCGAAGGGACTTCGGCACTGAAGCTTTCTTT.

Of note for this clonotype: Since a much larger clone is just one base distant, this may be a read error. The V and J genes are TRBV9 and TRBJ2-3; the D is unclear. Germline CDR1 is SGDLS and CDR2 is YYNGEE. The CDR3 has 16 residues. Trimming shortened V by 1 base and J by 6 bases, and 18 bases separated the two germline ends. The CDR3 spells CASSVRWWDPLDTQYF. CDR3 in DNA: TGTGCCAGCAGCGTAAGATGGTGGGATCCCCTCGATACGCAGTATTTT.

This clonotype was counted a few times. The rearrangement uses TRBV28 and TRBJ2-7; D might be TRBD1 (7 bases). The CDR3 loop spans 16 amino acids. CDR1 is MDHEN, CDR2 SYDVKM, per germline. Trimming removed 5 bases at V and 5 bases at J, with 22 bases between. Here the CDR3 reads CASSQPTGRSGNEQYF. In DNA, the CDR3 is TGTGCCAGCAGTCAACCGACAGGGAGGAGTGGCAACGAGCAGTACTTC.

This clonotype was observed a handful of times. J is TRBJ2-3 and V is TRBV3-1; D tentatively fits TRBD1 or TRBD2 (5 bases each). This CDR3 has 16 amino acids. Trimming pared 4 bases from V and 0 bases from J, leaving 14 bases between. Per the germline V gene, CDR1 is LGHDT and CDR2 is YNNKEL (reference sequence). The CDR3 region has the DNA TGTGCCAGCAGCCCCCAGGGAGCGCAGAGCACAGATACGCAGTATTTT. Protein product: CASSPQGAQSTDTQYF.

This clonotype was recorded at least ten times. The CDR3 reads CASSYSIQGNSPLHF. CDR3 DNA: TGTGCCAGCAGTTACTCGATTCAGGGTAATTCACCCCTCCACTTT. This chain uses TRBV6-5 with TRBJ1-6; maybe TRBD1 (5 bases). This CDR3 region has 15 residues. Trimming pared 0 bases from V and 6 bases from J, leaving 9 bases between. Per the germline V gene, CDR1 is MNHEY and CDR2 is SVGAGI.

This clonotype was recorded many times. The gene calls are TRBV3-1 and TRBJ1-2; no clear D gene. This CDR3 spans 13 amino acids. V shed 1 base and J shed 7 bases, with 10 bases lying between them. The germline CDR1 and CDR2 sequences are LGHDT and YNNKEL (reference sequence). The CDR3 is CASSQGSGTGYTF. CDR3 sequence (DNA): TGTGCCAGCAGCCAAGGGTCAGGAACTGGCTACACCTTC.

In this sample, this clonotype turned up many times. The CDR3 reads CASSQVGRTTEAFF. The DNA of the CDR3 is TGTGCCAGCAGCCAAGTGGGTAGGACCACTGAAGCTTTCTTT. V and J are TRBV4-2 and TRBJ1-1; D is unresolved. This CDR3 is built from 14 residues. The V end lost 1 base, the J end lost 4 bases, and 10 bases lay between the germline ends. Looked up from germline, CDR1 is LGHNA and CDR2 is YNFKEQ.

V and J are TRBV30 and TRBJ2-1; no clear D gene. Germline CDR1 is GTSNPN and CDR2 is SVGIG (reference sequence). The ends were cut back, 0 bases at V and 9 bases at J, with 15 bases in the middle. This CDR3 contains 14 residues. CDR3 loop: CAWSVGSLDGEQFF. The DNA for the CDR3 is TGTGCCTGGAGTGTTGGATCCCTTGACGGTGAGCAGTTCTTC.

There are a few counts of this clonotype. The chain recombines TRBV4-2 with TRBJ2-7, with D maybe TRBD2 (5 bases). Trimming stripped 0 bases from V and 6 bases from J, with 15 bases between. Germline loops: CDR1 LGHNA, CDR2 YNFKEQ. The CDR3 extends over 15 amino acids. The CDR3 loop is CASSQDGLARSEQYF. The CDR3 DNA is TGTGCCAGCAGCCAAGATGGGCTAGCAAGGTCCGAGCAGTACTTC.

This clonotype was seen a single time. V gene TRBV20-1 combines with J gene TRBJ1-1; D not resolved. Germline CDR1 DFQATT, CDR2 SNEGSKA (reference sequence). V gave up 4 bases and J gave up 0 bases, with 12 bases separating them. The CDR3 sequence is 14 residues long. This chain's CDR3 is CSAKHPIMNTEAFF. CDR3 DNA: TGCAGTGCTAAACACCCCATAATGAACACTGAAGCTTTCTTT.

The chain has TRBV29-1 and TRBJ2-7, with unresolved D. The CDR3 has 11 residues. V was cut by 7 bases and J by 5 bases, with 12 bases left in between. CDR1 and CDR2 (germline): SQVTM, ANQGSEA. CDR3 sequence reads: CSAISIHEQYF. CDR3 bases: TGCAGCGCAATCTCGATCCACGAGCAGTACTTC.